This T cell receptor beta chain was identified in a study of identical twins. For this clonotype: Its antigen is as yet unknown.

A template switching step contributed a universal primer site, while unique molecular identifiers were present in the cDNA. MiXCR was run by TCRdb on the 5' RACE reads, yielding one entry per CDR3 protein. Among 1.5 million to 2 million distinct CDR3 sequences listed, less than 40% were seen once. Germline V CDR1 and CDR2: MNHNS, SASEGT. The CDR3 has 16 residues. V lost 0 bases to trimming and J lost 7 bases; unmatched junction nucleotides: 8. The study, taken as a whole, reports: Compared with unrelated sharing, twin-shared out-of-frame alpha sequences had more low-probability sequences. Cross-sectional statistical analysis was relied on for the conclusions, without the same donors being followed. High-abundance cord blood beta clonotypes had fewer insertions; memory repertoires showed none.

The J gene is TRBJ2-1, the V gene TRBV6-1; 8 bases fit TRBD2. The TCR was taken from a newborn girl in good health. The sequenced sample was cord blood. The chain's CDR3 is CASSEAGFSGMNEQFF. CDR3 sequence (DNA): TGTGCCAGCAGTGAAGCGGGGTTTAGCGGGATGAATGAGCAGTTCTTC.